The next 12 T cell receptor beta chains were all read from a single sample in a study of T cells in Graves' hyperthyroidism and ophthalmopathy. RNA transcripts provided the source from which TCR beta CDR3 regions were amplified. The study used the HTBI primer set for a first-round RT-PCR of the TCR CDR3. Each CDR3 protein is one row after TCRdb ran MiXCR on the multiplex PCR reads. The table has a few hundred thousand distinct CDR3 sequences, approximately 15% seen once; the top ten hold roughly 35%. Sequenced sample: blood. The source is a woman aged 40 to 55 with Graves' ophthalmopathy.

This clonotype was observed a handful of times. At one end, the junction sequence differs from germline, possibly due to a read error. This chain connects TRBV18 to TRBJ1-3, with D uncertain. This CDR3 region has 15 residues. Looked up from germline, CDR1 is KGHSH and CDR2 is LQKENI. DNA of the CDR3: TGTGCCAGCTCACCACCCGGGAGCTCTGGGAACACCATATATTTT. Translation: CASSPPGSSGNTIYF.

This chain links TRBV7-2 with TRBJ2-1; 7 bases are a match to TRBD2. This CDR3 has 15 residues. The J segment lost 7 bases and the V segment lost 6 bases, leaving 12 bases of the junction unmatched. The germline V gene has CDR1 SGHTA and CDR2 FQGNSA. CDR3 loop: CASRPIAGFGNEQFF. The CDR3 bases are TGTGCCAGCAGACCTATAGCGGGTTTTGGGAATGAGCAGTTCTTC.

This clonotype has ten or more counts. The germline gene is not matched at one end of the junction; a read error may be the cause. The J gene is TRBJ1-6, the V gene TRBV20-1; D is ambiguous. The CDR3 length is 15 residues. Germline CDR1 and CDR2: DFQATT and SNEGSKA (reference sequence). The CDR3 DNA reads TGCAGTGCCAGAGACGTTGGCTCCTATAATTCACCCCTCCACTTT. Translating gives CSARDVGSYNSPLHF.

This chain links TRBV30 with TRBJ2-2; the D gene is possibly TRBD2 (5 bases). The CDR3 spans 12 residues. The V and J ends lost 2 bases and 7 bases respectively, with 8 bases between them. The germline CDR1 and CDR2 sequences are GTSNPN and SVGIG (reference sequence). This CDR3 reads CAWSLAVGELFF. The CDR3 coding sequence is TGTGCCTGGAGTCTAGCAGTCGGGGAGCTGTTTTTT.

This chain joins TRBV11-2 and TRBJ1-5; D gene uncertain. The CDR3 loop spans 14 amino acids. Per germline, CDR1 SGHAT and CDR2 FQNNGV. Trimming cost V 5 bases and J 0 bases, with 8 bases left between them. The chain's CDR3 is CASSQSYSNQPQHF. CDR3 DNA: TGTGCCAGCAGCCAATCTTATAGCAATCAGCCCCAGCATTTT.

This clonotype was seen a few times. The chain recombines TRBV19 with TRBJ2-1; either TRBD1 or TRBD2 may supply D (7 bases each). The CDR3 covers 16 residues. The V gene's germline CDR1 is LNHDA and CDR2 SQIVND (reference sequence). Trimming removed 4 bases from V and 7 bases from J, with 20 bases in between. The CDR3 spells CASSTGGGAGGNEQFF. The DNA for the CDR3 is TGTGCCAGTAGTACTGGTGGGGGGGCAGGGGGGAATGAGCAGTTCTTC.

This clonotype was observed a handful of times. This chain connects TRBV2 to TRBJ1-5; 11 bases fit TRBD1. V was pared by 10 bases and J by 6 bases, with 20 bases of the junction left unmatched. CDR3 size: 18 residues. CDR1 SNHLY and CDR2 FYNNEI come from the germline V gene. CDR3 sequence: CAITLDEVGTGGIQPQHF. In nucleotides, the CDR3 is TGTGCCATCACCCTTGATGAAGTCGGGACAGGGGGAATTCAGCCCCAGCATTTT.

Only a few counts were recorded for this clonotype. This sequence joins TRBV20-1 and TRBJ2-1; D is tentatively TRBD1 or TRBD2 (7 bases each). The CDR3 is made up of 15 amino acids. V was pared by 6 bases and J by 3 bases, with 18 bases between. The V gene's germline CDR1 is DFQATT and CDR2 SNEGSKA (reference sequence). CDR3: CSATSGTVLYNEQFF. For the CDR3, the DNA is TGCAGTGCAACGAGCGGGACAGTCCTCTACAATGAGCAGTTCTTC.

In this sample, this clonotype turned up a few times. The CDR3 sequence is CASSYSFQALSSYNSPLHF. CDR3 nucleotides: TGTGCCAGCAGTTACTCGTTCCAGGCCCTGAGCTCCTATAATTCACCCCTCCACTTT. This chain joins TRBV6-5 and TRBJ1-6; D is uncertain. This CDR3 is built from 19 residues. Germline lookup yields CDR1 MNHEY and CDR2 SVGAGI. Trimming cost V 0 bases and J 0 bases, with 15 bases left between them.

In its sample, this clonotype was seen many times. The chain couples TRBV2 to TRBJ2-7; the match to TRBD1 covers 7 bases. The J segment lost 6 bases and the V segment lost 1 base, leaving 6 bases of the junction unmatched. The CDR3 contains 14 residues. Per the germline V gene, CDR1 is SNHLY and CDR2 is FYNNEI. CDR3: CASSEVGGAAEQYF. The CDR3 bases are TGTGCCAGCAGTGAAGTAGGGGGCGCAGCCGAGCAGTACTTC.

The chain uses TRBV3-1 and TRBJ2-7; TRBD1 matches 9 bases. Trimming removed 5 bases from V and 7 bases from J; junction bases left unmatched: 12. CDR1 is LGHDT, CDR2 YNNKEL, per germline (reference sequence). The CDR3 length is 15 residues. CDR3: CASSSPGTGFAEQYF. DNA for the CDR3: TGTGCCAGCAGCTCACCGGGGACAGGGTTTGCGGAGCAGTACTTC.

This clonotype was detected many times. This rearrangement joins TRBV7-6 to TRBJ2-5; 10 bases map to TRBD2. CDR1 and CDR2 from the germline V gene are SGHVS and FNYEAQ. The V gene end was trimmed by 1 base and the J gene end by 4 bases; junction bases not matched to a gene: 3. This CDR3 is built from 15 residues. This CDR3 is CASSLGSGRLETQYF. The CDR3 DNA reads as TGTGCCAGCAGCTTAGGTAGCGGGAGGTTAGAGACCCAGTACTTC.